This T cell receptor beta chain was documented in a study of molecular identifiers for immune sequencing clone quantification. General study results and limits: Barcodes shared by identical TCR molecules could lead to underestimated sizes of highly expanded clones. The study found clones above 20 RNA copies held over 97% of effector molecules and under 1% in naive cells.

In preparing bulk TCR libraries, previously described methods and listed TCR primers were used. A single record per CDR3 protein comes from TCRdb applying MiXCR to the PCR reads. This sample carries about 70,000 distinct CDR3 sequences, roughly 18% of them seen once, and the ten largest clones take 1.5%. J lost 6 bases, V lost 6 bases, and 15 bases had no gene match. The CDR3 sequence is 18 residues long. Germline values: CDR1 MNHEY, CDR2 SVGAGI. In its sample, this clonotype was seen many times. The antigen is undetermined. The gene calls are TRBV6-5 and TRBJ1-6, with 9 bases lining up with TRBD1. Sequenced material: naive CD8+ T cells from blood, with Jurkat cell RNA spiked in. As to subset: FACS-sorted CD8+CD4-CCR7+CD45RA+ naive T cells. The clonotype was recovered from a human donor in good health. Some libraries in this study had Jurkat cell RNA spiked in. The CDR3 reads CASRSSGTGIWVNSPLHF. The DNA of the CDR3 is TGTGCCAGCAGATCCAGCGGGACAGGGATCTGGGTTAATTCACCCCTCCACTTT.